The T cell receptor (beta chain) described here comes from a study of CD8 T cells in Susac syndrome. Study as a whole: Patients with Susac syndrome were therapy-naive, on corticosteroids, or on intravenous immunoglobulin alone at the time that blood was drawn.

The V gene lost 2 bases and the J gene lost 0 bases, with 11 bases spanning the gap. The germline gives CDR1 PRHDT, CDR2 FYEKMQ (reference sequence). This CDR3 is 15 amino acids long. As for this clonotype: Its antigen is undetermined.

Regarding the study as a whole: The study acknowledged a relatively small number of individuals in its TCR sequencing and HLA analysis.

Sequencing targeted TCR beta in T cells from blood (CD8+ and CD4+). A quantity of roughly 0.5 to 1 ug RNA underwent reverse transcription using random hexamers. TCRdb reprocessed the immunoSEQ multiplex PCR reads via MiXCR and lists one record per CDR3 protein. The sample has roughly 220,000 distinct CDR3 sequences, 94% seen once. The chain has TRBV13 and TRBJ2-7, with D perhaps TRBD2 (6 bases). The source is a human donor with Susac syndrome. Input material: CD4+ T cells from PBMCs. As DNA, the CDR3 is TGTGCCAGCAGCTTACCCGGGACTTACTCCTACGAGCAGTACTTC. Translation: CASSLPGTYSYEQYF.